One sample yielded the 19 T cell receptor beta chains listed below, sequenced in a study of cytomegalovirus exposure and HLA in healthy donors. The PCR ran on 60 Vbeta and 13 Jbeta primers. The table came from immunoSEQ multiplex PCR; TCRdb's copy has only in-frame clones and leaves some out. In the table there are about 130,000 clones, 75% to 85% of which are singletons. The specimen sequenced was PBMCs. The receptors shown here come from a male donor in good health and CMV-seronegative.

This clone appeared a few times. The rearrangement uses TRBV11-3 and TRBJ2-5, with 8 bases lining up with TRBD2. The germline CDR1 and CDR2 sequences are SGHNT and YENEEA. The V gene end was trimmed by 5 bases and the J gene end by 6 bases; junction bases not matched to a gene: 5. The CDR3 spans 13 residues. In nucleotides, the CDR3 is TGTGCCAGCAGCGCGGGGGGCGAGAAGACCCAGTACTTC. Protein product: CASSAGGEKTQYF. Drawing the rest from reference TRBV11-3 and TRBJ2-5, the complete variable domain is EAGVVQSPRYKIIEKKQPVAFWCNPISGHNTLYWYLQNLGQGPELLIRYENEEAVDDSQLPKDRFSAERLKGVDSTLKIQPAELGDSAVYLCASSAGGEKTQYFGPGTRLLVL.

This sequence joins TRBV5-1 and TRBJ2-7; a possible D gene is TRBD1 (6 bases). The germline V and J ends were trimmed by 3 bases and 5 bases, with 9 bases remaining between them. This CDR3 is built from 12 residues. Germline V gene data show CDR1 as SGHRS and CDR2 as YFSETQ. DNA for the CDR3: TGCGCCAGCAGCTCACAGGGTAACGAGCAGTACTTC. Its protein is CASSSQGNEQYF. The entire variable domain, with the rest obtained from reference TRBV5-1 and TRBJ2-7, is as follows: KAGVTQTPRYLIKTRGQQVTLSCSPISGHRSVSWYQQTPGQGLQFLFEYFSETQRNKGNFPGRFSGRQFSNSRSEMNVSTLELGDSALYLCASSSQGNEQYFGPGTRLTVT.

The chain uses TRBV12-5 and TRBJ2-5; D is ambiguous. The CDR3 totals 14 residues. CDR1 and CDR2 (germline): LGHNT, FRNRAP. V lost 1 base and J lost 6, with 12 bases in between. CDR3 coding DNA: TGTGCTAGTGGTTTGGCGGTGGTCCCCAAGACCCAGTACTTC. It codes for CASGLAVVPKTQYF.

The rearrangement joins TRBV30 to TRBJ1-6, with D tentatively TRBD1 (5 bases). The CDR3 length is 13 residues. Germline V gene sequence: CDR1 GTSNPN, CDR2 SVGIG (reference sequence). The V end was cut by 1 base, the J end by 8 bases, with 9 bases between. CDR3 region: CAWSGQGDSPLHF. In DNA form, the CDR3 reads TGTGCCTGGAGTGGGCAGGGTGATTCACCCCTCCACTTT.

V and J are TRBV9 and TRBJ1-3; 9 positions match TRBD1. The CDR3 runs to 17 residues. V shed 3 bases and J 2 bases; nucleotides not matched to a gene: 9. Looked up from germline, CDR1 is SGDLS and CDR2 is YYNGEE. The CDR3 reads CASSAWTGVHTGNTIYF. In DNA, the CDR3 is TGTGCCAGCAGCGCTTGGACAGGGGTCCACACTGGAAACACCATATATTTT.

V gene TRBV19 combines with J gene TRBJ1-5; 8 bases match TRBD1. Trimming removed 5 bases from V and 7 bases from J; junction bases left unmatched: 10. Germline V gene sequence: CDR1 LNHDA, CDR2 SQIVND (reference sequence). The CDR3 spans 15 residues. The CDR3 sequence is CASSDRGQGRQPQHF. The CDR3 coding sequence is TGTGCCAGTAGTGACCGAGGACAGGGTCGACAGCCCCAGCATTTT.

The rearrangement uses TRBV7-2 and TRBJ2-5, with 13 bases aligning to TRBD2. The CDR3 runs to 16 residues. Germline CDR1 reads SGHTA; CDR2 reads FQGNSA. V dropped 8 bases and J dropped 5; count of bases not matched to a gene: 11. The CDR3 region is CASRLAGGPSGETQYF. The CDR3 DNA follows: TGTGCCAGCCGACTAGCGGGGGGCCCAAGTGGGGAGACCCAGTACTTC.

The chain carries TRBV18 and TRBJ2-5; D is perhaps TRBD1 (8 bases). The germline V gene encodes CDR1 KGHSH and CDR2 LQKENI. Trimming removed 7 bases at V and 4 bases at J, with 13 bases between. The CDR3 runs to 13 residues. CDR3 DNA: TGTGCCAGCTTGGACAGGGAGGGAGAGACCCAGTACTTC. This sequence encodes CASLDREGETQYF.

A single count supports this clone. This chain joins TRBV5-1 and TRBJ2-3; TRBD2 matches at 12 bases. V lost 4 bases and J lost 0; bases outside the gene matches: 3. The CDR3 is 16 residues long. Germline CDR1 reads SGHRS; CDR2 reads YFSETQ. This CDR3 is CASSPGLAGSTDTQYF. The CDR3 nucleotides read TGCGCCAGCAGCCCCGGACTAGCGGGGAGCACAGATACGCAGTATTTT.

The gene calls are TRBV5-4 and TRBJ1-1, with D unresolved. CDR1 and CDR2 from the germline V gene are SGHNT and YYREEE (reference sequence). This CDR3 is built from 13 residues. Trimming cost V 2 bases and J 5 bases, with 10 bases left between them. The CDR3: CASSFGFGTEAFF. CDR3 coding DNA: TGTGCCAGCAGCTTTGGGTTCGGGACTGAAGCTTTCTTT. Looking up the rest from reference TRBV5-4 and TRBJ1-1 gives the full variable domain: ETGVTQSPTHLIKTRGQQVTLRCSSQSGHNTVSWYQQALGQGPQFIFQYYREEENGRGNFPPRFSGLQFPNYSSELNVNALELDDSALYLCASSFGFGTEAFFGQGTRLTVV.

This chain's CDR3 is CASSRQVNQPQHF. In DNA, the CDR3 is TGTGCCAGTAGCAGACAGGTTAATCAGCCCCAGCATTTT. This sequence joins TRBV19 and TRBJ1-5; D possibly corresponds to TRBD1 (6 bases). This CDR3 spans 13 amino acids. The germline CDR1 and CDR2 sequences are LNHDA and SQIVND (reference sequence). V was clipped by 6 bases and J by 4 bases, with 10 bases between them.

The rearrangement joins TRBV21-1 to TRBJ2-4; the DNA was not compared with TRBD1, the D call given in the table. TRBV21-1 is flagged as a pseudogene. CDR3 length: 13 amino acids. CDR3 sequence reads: CASRRQGGDIQYF. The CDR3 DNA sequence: TGTGCCAGCAGGAGACAGGGGGGAGACATTCAGTACTTC.

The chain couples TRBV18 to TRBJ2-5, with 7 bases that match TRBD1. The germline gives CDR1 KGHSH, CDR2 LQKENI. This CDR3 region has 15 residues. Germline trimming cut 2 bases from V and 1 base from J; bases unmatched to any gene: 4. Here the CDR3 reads CASSPWTGLQETQYF. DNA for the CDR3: TGTGCCAGCTCACCATGGACAGGACTCCAAGAGACCCAGTACTTC.

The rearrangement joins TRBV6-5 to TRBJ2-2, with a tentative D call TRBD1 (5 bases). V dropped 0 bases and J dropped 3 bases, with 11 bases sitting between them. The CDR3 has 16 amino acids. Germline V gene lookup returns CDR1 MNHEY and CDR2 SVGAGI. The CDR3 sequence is CASSYSATAHTGELFF. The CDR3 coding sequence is TGTGCCAGCAGTTACTCGGCGACAGCCCACACCGGGGAGCTGTTTTTT.

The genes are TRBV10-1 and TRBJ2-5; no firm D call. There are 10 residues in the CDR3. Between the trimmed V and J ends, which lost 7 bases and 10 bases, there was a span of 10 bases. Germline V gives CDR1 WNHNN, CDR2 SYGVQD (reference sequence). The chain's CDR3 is CASTHLIQYF. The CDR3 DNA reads TGCGCCAGCACTCACTTGATCCAGTACTTC.

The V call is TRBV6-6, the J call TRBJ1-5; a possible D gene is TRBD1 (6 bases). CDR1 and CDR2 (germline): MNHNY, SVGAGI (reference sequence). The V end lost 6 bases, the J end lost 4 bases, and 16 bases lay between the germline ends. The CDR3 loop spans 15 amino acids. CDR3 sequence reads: CASSPPGTWNQPQHF. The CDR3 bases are TGTGCCAGCAGCCCACCCGGGACATGGAATCAGCCCCAGCATTTT.

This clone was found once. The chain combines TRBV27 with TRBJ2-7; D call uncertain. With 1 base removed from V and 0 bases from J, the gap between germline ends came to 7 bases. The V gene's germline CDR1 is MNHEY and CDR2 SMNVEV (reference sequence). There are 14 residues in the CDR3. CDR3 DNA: TGTGCCAGCAGTTTATGGCAGATCTCCTACGAGCAGTACTTC. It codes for CASSLWQISYEQYF.

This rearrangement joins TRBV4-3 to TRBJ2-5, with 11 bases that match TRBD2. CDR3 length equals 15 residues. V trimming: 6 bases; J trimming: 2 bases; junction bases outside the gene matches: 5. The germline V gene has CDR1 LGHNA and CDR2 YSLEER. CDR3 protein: CASSGSSGGQETQYF. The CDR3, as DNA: TGCGCCAGCAGTGGATCTAGCGGGGGGCAAGAGACCCAGTACTTC.

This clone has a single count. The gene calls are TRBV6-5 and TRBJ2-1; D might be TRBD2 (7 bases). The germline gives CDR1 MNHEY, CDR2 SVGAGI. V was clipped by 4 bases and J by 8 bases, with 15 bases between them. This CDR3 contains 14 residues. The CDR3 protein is CASSSRGARDEQFF. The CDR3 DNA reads TGTGCCAGCAGTTCCCGGGGGGCTCGGGATGAGCAGTTCTTC.